This paragraph reports one T cell receptor beta chain. Using unique molecular identifiers, the investigators prepared the TCRbeta library. Via MiXCR, TCRdb re-called the PCR reads, giving one row per CDR3 protein. Counted here are some 590,000 distinct CDR3 sequences, over 9.5% occurring once; the ten biggest clones make up about 4%. This CDR3 comprises 14 residues. Trimming left V 3 bases short and J 2 bases short, with 11 bases between. Germline CDR1 is KGHSH and CDR2 is LQKENI. This record belongs to a study of T-cell reconstitution after alpha-beta-depleted transplantation in children. V and J are TRBV18 and TRBJ2-7, with a possible D match to TRBD2 (5 bases). Sequences were derived from PBMCs from the stem cell graft donor, sampled from the stem cell graft. The clonotype was recovered from a human donor who donated a stem cell graft to a child with acute myeloid leukemia. As DNA, the CDR3 is TGTGCCAGCTCACCGATGAGCGGTACCTACGAGCAGTACTTC. Its translation: CASSPMSGTYEQYF.